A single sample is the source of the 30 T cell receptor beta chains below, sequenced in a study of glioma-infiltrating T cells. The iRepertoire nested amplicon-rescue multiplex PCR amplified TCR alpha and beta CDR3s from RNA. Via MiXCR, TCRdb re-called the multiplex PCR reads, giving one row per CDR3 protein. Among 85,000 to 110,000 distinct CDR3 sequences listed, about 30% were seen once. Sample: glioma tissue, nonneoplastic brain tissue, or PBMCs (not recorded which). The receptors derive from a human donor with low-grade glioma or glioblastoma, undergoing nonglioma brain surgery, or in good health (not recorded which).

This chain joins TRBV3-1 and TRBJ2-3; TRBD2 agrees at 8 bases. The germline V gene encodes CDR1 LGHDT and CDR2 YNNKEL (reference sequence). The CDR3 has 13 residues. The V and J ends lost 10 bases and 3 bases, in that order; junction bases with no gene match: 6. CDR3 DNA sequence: TGTGCCACCGGATCTAGCGGGACAGATACGCAGTATTTT. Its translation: CATGSSGTDTQYF.

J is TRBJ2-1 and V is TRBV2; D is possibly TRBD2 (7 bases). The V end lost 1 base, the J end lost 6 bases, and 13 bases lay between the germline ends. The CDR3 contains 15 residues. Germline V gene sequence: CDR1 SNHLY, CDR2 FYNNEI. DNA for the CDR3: TGTGCCAGCAGTGAAGGAACCGGGGGGCTCAATGAGCAGTTCTTC. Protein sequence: CASSEGTGGLNEQFF.

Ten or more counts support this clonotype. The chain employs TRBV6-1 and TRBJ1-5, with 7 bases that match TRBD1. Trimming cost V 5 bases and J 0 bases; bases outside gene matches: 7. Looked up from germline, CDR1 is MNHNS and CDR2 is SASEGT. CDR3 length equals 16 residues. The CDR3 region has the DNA TGTGCCAGCAGTTTGAAAGGGACAGATAGCAATCAGCCCCAGCATTTT. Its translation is CASSLKGTDSNQPQHF.

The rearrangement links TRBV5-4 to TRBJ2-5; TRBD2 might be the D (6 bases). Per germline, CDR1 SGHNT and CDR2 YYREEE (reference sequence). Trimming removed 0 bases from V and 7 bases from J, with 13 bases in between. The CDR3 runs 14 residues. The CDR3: CASSLGGAARTQYF. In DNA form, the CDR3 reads TGTGCCAGCAGCTTGGGCGGGGCCGCCCGGACCCAGTACTTC.

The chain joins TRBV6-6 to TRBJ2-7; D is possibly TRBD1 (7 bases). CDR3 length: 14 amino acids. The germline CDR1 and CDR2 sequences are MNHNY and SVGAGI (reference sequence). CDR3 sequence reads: CASGYQGDPYEQYF. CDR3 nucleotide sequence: TGTGCTAGCGGCTACCAGGGGGACCCCTACGAGCAGTACTTC.

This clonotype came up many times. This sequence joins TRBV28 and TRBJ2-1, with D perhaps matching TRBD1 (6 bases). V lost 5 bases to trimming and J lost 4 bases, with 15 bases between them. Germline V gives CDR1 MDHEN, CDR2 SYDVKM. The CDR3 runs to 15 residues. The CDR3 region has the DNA TGTGCCAGCAGTCCATCTCAAACAGGGTACAATGAGCAGTTCTTC. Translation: CASSPSQTGYNEQFF. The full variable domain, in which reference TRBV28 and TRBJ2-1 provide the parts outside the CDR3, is DVKVTQSSRYLVKRTGEKVFLECVQDMDHENMFWYRQDPGLGLRLIYFSYDVKMKEKGDIPEGYSVSREKKERFSLILESASTNQTSMYLCASSPSQTGYNEQFFGPGTRLTVL.

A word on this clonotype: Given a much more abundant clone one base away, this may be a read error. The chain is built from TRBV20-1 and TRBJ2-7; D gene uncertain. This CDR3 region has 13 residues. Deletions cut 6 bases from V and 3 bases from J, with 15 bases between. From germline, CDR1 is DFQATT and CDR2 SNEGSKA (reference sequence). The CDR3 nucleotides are TGCAGTGCCCTCTCGGTCCCAGACTACGAGCAGTACTTC. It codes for CSALSVPDYEQYF.

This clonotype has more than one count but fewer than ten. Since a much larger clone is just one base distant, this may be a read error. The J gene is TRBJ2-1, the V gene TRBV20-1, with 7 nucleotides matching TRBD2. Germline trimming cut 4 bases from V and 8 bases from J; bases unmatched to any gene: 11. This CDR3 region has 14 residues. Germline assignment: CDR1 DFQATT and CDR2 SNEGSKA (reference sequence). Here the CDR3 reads CSATWTGGGDEQFF. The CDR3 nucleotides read TGCAGTGCTACTTGGACTGGGGGGGGGGATGAGCAGTTCTTC.

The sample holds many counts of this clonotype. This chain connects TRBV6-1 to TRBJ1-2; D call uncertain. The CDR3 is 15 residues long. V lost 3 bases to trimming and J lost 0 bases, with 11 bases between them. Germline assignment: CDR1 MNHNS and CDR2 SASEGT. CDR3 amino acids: CASSELWGTNYGYTF. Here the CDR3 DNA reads TGTGCCAGCAGTGAGCTCTGGGGAACTAACTATGGCTACACCTTC.

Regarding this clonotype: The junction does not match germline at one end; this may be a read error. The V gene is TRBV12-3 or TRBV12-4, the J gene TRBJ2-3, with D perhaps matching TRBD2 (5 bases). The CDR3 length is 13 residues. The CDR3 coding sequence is TGTACCAGCACCACTAGAAGCACAGATACGCAGTATTTT. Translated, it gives CTSTTRSTDTQYF.

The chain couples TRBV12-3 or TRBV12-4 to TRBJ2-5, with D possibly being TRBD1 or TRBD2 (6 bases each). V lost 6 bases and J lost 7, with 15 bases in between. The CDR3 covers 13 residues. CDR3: CASRWGALGTQYF. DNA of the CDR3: TGTGCCAGCAGATGGGGGGCCCTCGGGACCCAGTACTTC.

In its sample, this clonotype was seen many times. This chain's CDR3 is CASRGYNEQFF. The CDR3 DNA is TGTGCCAGCAGGGGCTACAATGAGCAGTTCTTC. The chain has TRBV2 and TRBJ2-1, with D unresolved. This CDR3 region has 11 residues. CDR1 SNHLY and CDR2 FYNNEI come from the germline V gene. Trimming took 6 bases from V and 3 from J, leaving 3 bases between them.

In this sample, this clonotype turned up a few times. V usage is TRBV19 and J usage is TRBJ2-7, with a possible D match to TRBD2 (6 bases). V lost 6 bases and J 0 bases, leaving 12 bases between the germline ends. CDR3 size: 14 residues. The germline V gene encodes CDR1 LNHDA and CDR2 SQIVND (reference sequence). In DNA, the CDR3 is TGTGCCAGTAGCCCCATCGGGGGCTCCTACGAGCAGTACTTC. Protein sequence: CASSPIGGSYEQYF.

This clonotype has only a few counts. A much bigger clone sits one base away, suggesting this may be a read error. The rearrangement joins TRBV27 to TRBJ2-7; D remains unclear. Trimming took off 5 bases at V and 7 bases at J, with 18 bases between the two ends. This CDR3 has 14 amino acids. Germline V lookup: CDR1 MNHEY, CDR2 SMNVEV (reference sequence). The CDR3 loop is CASSPFRVNNEQYF. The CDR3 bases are TGTGCCAGCAGTCCATTTCGGGTGAACAATGAGCAGTACTTC.

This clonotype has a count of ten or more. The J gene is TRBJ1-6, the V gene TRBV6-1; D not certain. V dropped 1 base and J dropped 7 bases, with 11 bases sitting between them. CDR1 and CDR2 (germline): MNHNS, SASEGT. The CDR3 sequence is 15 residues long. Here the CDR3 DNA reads TGTGCCAGCAGTGAAGGTCGGGTCGGAAATTCACCCCTCCACTTT. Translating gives CASSEGRVGNSPLHF.

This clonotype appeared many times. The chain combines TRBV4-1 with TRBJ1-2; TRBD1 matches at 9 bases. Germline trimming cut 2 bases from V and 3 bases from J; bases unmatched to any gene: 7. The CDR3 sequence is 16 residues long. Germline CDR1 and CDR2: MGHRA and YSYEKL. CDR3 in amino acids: CASSQQRQGGDYGYTF. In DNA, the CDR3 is TGCGCCAGCAGCCAACAAAGACAGGGGGGAGACTATGGCTACACCTTC.

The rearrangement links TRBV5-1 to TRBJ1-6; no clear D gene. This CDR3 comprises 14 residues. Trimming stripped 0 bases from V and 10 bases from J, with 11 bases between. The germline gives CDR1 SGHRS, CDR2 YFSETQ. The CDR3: CASSLEWRISPLHF. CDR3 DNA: TGCGCCAGCAGCTTGGAGTGGAGGATCTCACCCCTCCACTTT.

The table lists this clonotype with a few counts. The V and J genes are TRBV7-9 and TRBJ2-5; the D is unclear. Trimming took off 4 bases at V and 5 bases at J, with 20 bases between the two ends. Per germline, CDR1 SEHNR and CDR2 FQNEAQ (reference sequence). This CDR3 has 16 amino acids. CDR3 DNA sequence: TGTGCCAGCAGCTCCCTAGGCGGACGACCCGTTGAGACCCAGTACTTC. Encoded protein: CASSSLGGRPVETQYF.

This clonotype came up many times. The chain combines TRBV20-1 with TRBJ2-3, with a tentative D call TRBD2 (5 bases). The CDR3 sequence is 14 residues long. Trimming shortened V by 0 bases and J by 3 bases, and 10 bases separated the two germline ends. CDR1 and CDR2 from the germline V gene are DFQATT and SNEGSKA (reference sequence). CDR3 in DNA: TGCAGTGCTAGAGATGAGAGGGCAACAGATACGCAGTATTTT. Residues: CSARDERATDTQYF.

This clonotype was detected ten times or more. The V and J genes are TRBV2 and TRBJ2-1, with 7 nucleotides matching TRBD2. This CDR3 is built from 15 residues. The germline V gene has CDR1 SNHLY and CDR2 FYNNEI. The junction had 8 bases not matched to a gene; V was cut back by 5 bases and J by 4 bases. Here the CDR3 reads CASSPGLSLYNEQFF. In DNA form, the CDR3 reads TGTGCCAGCAGTCCGGGACTATCACTTTACAATGAGCAGTTCTTC.

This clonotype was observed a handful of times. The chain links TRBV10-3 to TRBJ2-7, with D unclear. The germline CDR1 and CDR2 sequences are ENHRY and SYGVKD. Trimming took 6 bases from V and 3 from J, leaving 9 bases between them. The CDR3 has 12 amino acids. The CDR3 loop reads CAIRGKYYEQYF. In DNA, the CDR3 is TGTGCCATCAGGGGAAAGTACTACGAGCAGTACTTC.

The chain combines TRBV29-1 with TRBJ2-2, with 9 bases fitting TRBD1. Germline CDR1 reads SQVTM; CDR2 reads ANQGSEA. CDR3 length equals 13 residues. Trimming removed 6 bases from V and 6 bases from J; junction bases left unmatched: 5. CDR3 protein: CSVQDRGAGELFF. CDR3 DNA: TGCAGCGTACAGGACAGGGGAGCCGGGGAGCTGTTTTTT.

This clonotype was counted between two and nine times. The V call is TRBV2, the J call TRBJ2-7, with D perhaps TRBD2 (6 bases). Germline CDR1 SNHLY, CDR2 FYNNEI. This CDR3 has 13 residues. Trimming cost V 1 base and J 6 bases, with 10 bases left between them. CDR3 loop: CASSEDGGGEQYF. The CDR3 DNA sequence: TGTGCCAGCAGTGAAGACGGGGGAGGCGAGCAGTACTTC.

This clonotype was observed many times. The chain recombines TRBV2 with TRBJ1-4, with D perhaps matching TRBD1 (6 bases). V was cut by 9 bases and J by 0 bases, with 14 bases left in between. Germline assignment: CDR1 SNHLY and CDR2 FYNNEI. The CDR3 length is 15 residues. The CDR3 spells CASTGTLATNEKLFF. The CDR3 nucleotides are TGTGCCAGTACCGGGACACTTGCAACTAATGAAAAACTGTTTTTT.

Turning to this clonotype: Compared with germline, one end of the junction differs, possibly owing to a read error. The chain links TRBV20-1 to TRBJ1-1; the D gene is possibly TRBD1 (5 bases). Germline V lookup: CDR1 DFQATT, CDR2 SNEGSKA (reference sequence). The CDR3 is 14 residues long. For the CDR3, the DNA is TGCAGCGCTAGCGAGGGAGGTGGGGGGGCTGAAGCTTTCTTT. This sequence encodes CSASEGGGGAEAFF.

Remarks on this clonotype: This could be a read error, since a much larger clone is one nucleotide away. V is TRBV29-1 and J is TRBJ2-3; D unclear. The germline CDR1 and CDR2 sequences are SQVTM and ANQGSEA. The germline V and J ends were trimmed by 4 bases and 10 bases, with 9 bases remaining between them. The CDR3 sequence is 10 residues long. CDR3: CSVVRSAQYF. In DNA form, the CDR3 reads TGCAGCGTTGTACGAAGCGCGCAGTATTTT.

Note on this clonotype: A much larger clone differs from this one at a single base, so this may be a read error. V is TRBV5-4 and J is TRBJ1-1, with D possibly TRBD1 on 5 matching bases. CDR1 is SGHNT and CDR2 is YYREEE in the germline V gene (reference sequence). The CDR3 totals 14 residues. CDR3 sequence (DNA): TGTGCCAGCAGCTTAAGCGTTTTGGACACTGTAGCTTTCTTT. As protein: CASSLSVLDTVAFF.

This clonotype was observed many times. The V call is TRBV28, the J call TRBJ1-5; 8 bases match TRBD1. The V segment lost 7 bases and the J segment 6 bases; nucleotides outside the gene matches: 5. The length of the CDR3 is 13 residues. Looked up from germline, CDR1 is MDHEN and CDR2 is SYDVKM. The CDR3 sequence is CASINTGGQPQHF. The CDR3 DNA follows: TGTGCCAGCATTAATACAGGGGGTCAGCCCCAGCATTTT.

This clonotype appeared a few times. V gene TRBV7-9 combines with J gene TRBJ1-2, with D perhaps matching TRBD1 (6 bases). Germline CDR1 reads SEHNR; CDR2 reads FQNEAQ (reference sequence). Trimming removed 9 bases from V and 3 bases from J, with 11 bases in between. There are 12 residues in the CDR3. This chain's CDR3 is CASAAGDYGYTF. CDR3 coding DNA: TGTGCCAGTGCTGCAGGGGACTATGGCTACACCTTC.

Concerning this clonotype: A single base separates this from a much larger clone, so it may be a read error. CDR3 DNA sequence: TGTGCCAGCAGTTTAGTATTGGGGGATAGAGAGACCAGCACAGATACGCAGTATTTT. Its protein product is CASSLVLGDRETSTDTQYF. The V gene is TRBV28, the J gene TRBJ2-3; D is tentatively TRBD1 or TRBD2 (5 bases each). Germline CDR1 and CDR2: MDHEN and SYDVKM. The V and J ends lost 2 bases and 0 bases respectively, with 21 bases between them. CDR3 size: 19 residues.